This T cell receptor beta chain was recorded in a study of control samples from healthy donors and cancer patients. This table comes from immunoSEQ multiplex PCR, and its TCRdb copy is limited to in-frame clones, with some not included. The sample gives some 11,000 clones, approximately 93% of which show up once; 25% to 30% is in the top ten. Germline assignment: CDR1 SGHVS and CDR2 FQNEAQ. The CDR3 is 15 amino acids. Deletions cut 2 bases from V and 1 base from J, with 11 bases between. V usage is TRBV7-8 and J usage is TRBJ1-1; possibly TRBD1 for D (6 bases). This TCR was recovered from a man aged 65 to 85 with head and neck cancer. Sequencing was performed on PBMCs. CDR3 bases: TGTGCCAGCAGCTTAAGGGGGACAAGGAACACTGAAGCTTTCTTT. Translated: CASSLRGTRNTEAFF. Full variable domain (remainder filled in from reference TRBV7-8 and TRBJ1-1): GAGVSQSPRYKVAKRGQDVALRCDPISGHVSLFWYQQALGQGPEFLTYFQNEAQLDKSGLPSDRFFAERPEGSVSTLKIQRTQQEDSAVYLCASSLRGTRNTEAFFGQGTRLTVV.